This T cell receptor (beta chain) was sequenced for a study of T-cell reconstitution after alpha-beta-depleted transplantation in children. The TCRbeta library incorporated unique molecular identifiers. TCRdb analysed the PCR reads with MiXCR anew, one entry per CDR3 protein. The data show 600,000 to 700,000 distinct CDR3 sequences, with roughly 17% seen just once and 0.85% to 1.3% held by the top ten. The V gene lost 7 bases and the J gene lost 7 bases, with 14 bases spanning the gap. Germline CDR1 is SEHNR and CDR2 is FQNEAQ (reference sequence). The CDR3 is 13 residues long. The source was PBMCs from the stem cell graft donor, collected from the stem cell graft. The genes are TRBV7-9 and TRBJ1-3, with unresolved D. This TCR was recovered from a human donor who donated a stem cell graft to a child with acute myeloid leukemia. The CDR3 sequence is CASTLREGNTIYF. In nucleotides, the CDR3 is TGTGCCAGCACGCTCCGAGAGGGTAACACCATATATTTT.